Presented here are 28 T cell receptor beta chains from one specimen sequenced in a study of graft-versus-host responses after intestinal transplantation. Their antigens are not known. Assay used: immunoSEQ multiplex PCR; TCRdb lists only in-frame clones, some missing. This sample has about 110,000 clones, with about 92% found just once. The starting material was unstimulated CD4+ T cells sorted from spleen or lymph node cells, obtained before transplant. These receptors were collected from a human donor who was the organ donor for an intestinal transplant.

The chain links TRBV10-3 to TRBJ1-5, with D tentatively TRBD1 (6 bases). The CDR3 has 15 amino acids. Deletions cut 10 bases from V and 4 bases from J, with 20 bases between. Per germline, CDR1 ENHRY and CDR2 SYGVKD. The CDR3: CATKLQGGLNQPQHF. CDR3 sequence (DNA): TGTGCCACGAAATTACAGGGCGGACTAAATCAGCCCCAGCATTTT.

This chain links TRBV6-1 with TRBJ2-1; TRBD1 agrees at 7 bases. The CDR3 extends over 17 amino acids. The V gene end was trimmed by 2 bases and the J gene end by 6 bases; junction bases not matched to a gene: 13. Germline CDR1 and CDR2: MNHNS and SASEGT. CDR3 sequence: CASSEFGRQGSVNEQFF. For the CDR3, the DNA is TGTGCCAGCAGTGAATTCGGCCGACAGGGATCGGTCAATGAGCAGTTCTTC.

V and J are TRBV2 and TRBJ1-1; 7 positions match TRBD1. The germline V gene has CDR1 SNHLY and CDR2 FYNNEI. After removal of 7 bases from V and 0 bases from J, the junction contained 2 bases not matched to a gene. The CDR3 length is 13 residues. The CDR3 coding sequence is TGTGCCAGCAAGGGGGCTATGAACACTGAAGCTTTCTTT. Translating it yields CASKGAMNTEAFF.

The chain combines TRBV5-4 with TRBJ1-1; 9 bases match TRBD1. With 0 bases clipped from V and 6 bases from J, the junction kept 12 bases outside the gene matches. From germline, CDR1 is SGHNT and CDR2 YYREEE (reference sequence). This CDR3 is 17 amino acids long. The CDR3 DNA reads TGTGCCAGCAGCTTGGGTTTAGTAGGGGGACAGGGCGCTGAAGCTTTCTTT. This encodes CASSLGLVGGQGAEAFF.

The V gene is TRBV9, the J gene TRBJ2-3, with 13 bases matching TRBD2. CDR1 SGDLS and CDR2 YYNGEE come from the germline V gene. V trimming: 4 bases; J trimming: 1 base; junction bases outside the gene matches: 6. The CDR3 is 17 residues long. Here the CDR3 DNA reads TGTGCCAGCAGCACCCGACTAGCGGGAGGAGGCACAGATACGCAGTATTTT. This codes for CASSTRLAGGGTDTQYF.

The chain couples TRBV7-9 to TRBJ2-3; 11 nucleotides align to TRBD2. V was pared by 5 bases and J by 6 bases, with 13 bases of the junction left unmatched. The CDR3 has 17 residues. Germline CDR1 is SEHNR and CDR2 is FQNEAQ (reference sequence). CDR3 loop: CASSPSPLAGGSDTQYF. CDR3 DNA: TGTGCCAGCAGCCCTAGCCCCCTAGCGGGAGGTTCCGATACGCAGTATTTT.

The V and J genes are TRBV28 and TRBJ1-4; 8 bases align to TRBD1. The CDR3 runs to 14 residues. The germline V gene encodes CDR1 MDHEN and CDR2 SYDVKM. V trimming: 6 bases; J trimming: 8 bases; junction bases outside the gene matches: 8. This CDR3 reads CASSPLRGHEKLFF. CDR3 in DNA: TGTGCCAGCAGCCCCCTCAGGGGGCACGAAAAACTGTTTTTT.

This clone appeared a single time. J is TRBJ2-3 and V is TRBV14; 8 positions match TRBD1. J was trimmed by 1 base and V by 4 bases; bases with no gene match: 7. This CDR3 is 16 amino acids long. Germline lookup yields CDR1 SGHDN and CDR2 FVKESK. The CDR3 coding sequence is TGTGCCAGCAGCCCTCGGACAGGGATGGGCACAGATACGCAGTATTTT. This codes for CASSPRTGMGTDTQYF.

The chain joins TRBV25-1 to TRBJ1-1; D gene uncertain. The CDR3 spans 15 residues. Per the germline V gene, CDR1 is MGHDK and CDR2 is SYGVNS. V gave up 1 base and J gave up 5 bases, with 14 bases separating them. For the CDR3, the DNA is TGTGCCAGCAGTGAATCGGGAGACCGGAGGACTGAAGCTTTCTTT. It yields the protein CASSESGDRRTEAFF.

The rearrangement joins TRBV6-1 to TRBJ2-7, with unresolved D. Deletions cut 6 bases from V and 6 bases from J, with 18 bases between. The CDR3 extends over 14 amino acids. CDR1 is MNHNS, CDR2 SASEGT, per germline. The CDR3 here is CASSRTMGVLEQYF. CDR3 bases: TGTGCCAGCAGCCGGACGATGGGTGTTCTCGAGCAGTACTTC.

The chain joins TRBV9 to TRBJ2-1; 13 bases map to TRBD2. V was pared by 7 bases and J by 13 bases, with 17 bases of the junction left unmatched. Per germline, CDR1 SGDLS and CDR2 YYNGEE. The CDR3 sequence is 16 residues long. The CDR3 region is CASGDRSPGTSGIQFF. CDR3 in DNA: TGTGCCAGCGGAGACAGGAGTCCCGGGACTAGCGGGATTCAGTTCTTC.

The J gene is TRBJ2-1, the V gene TRBV7-9; 14 nucleotides line up with TRBD2. Germline V gene sequence: CDR1 SEHNR, CDR2 FQNEAQ (reference sequence). Unmatched junction bases numbered 17, after V lost 5 bases and J lost 8 bases. This CDR3 contains 19 residues. The CDR3: CASSPPGLAGVESFDEQFF. The DNA of the CDR3 is TGTGCCAGCAGCCCCCCGGGACTAGCGGGAGTGGAAAGTTTCGATGAGCAGTTCTTC.

The J gene is TRBJ1-1, the V gene TRBV28; tentative D call: TRBD1 (5 bases). From germline, CDR1 is MDHEN and CDR2 SYDVKM. V shed 4 bases and J shed 0 bases, with 9 bases lying between them. The CDR3 sequence is 14 residues long. Here the CDR3 reads CASSWGPLNTEAFF. The CDR3 DNA reads TGTGCCAGCAGTTGGGGACCGTTGAACACTGAAGCTTTCTTT. The full variable domain, in which reference TRBV28 and TRBJ1-1 provide the parts outside the CDR3, is DVKVTQSSRYLVKRTGEKVFLECVQDMDHENMFWYRQDPGLGLRLIYFSYDVKMKEKGDIPEGYSVSREKKERFSLILESASTNQTSMYLCASSWGPLNTEAFFGQGTRLTVV.

This clone has only one observation. This chain joins TRBV11-2 and TRBJ2-7; TRBD2 agrees at 7 bases. Trimming at V came to 4 bases and at J to 3 bases, leaving 12 bases not matched to a gene. CDR3 length: 16 residues. CDR1 SGHAT and CDR2 FQNNGV come from the germline V gene. CDR3 amino acids: CASSYPSGRGDYEQYF. The DNA of the CDR3 is TGTGCCAGCAGCTACCCGTCAGGGAGGGGAGACTACGAGCAGTACTTC.

V is TRBV11-3 and J is TRBJ2-3, with no clear D. In germline, CDR1 is SGHNT, CDR2 YENEEA. This CDR3 is 12 amino acids long. Trimming took off 1 base at V and 4 bases at J, with 3 bases between the two ends. Written as DNA, the CDR3 is TGTGCCAGCAGCTTAGTGGCAGATACGCAGTATTTT. Protein: CASSLVADTQYF. Using reference TRBV11-3 and TRBJ2-3 for the parts outside the CDR3, the full variable domain is EAGVVQSPRYKIIEKKQPVAFWCNPISGHNTLYWYLQNLGQGPELLIRYENEEAVDDSQLPKDRFSAERLKGVDSTLKIQPAELGDSAVYLCASSLVADTQYFGPGTRLTVL.

As for this clone: At one end the junction does not follow the germline gene, possibly because of a read error. This rearrangement joins TRBV7-9 to TRBJ2-7, with D perhaps TRBD1 (5 bases). The CDR3 spans 11 residues. Germline CDR1 is SEHNR and CDR2 is FQNEAQ (reference sequence). The CDR3 sequence is CASSLGRGKSF. The CDR3 DNA reads as TGTGCCAGCAGCTTAGGAAGGGGCAAGTCCTTC.

The chain uses TRBV4-1 and TRBJ2-5; no reliable D call. Looked up from germline, CDR1 is MGHRA and CDR2 is YSYEKL. The V end lost 0 bases, the J end lost 2 bases, and 19 bases lay between the germline ends. This CDR3 is built from 18 residues. The CDR3 DNA follows: TGCGCCAGCAGCCAAGATAGGCAGCTGGAGTGGTGGCAAGAGACCCAGTACTTC. Residues: CASSQDRQLEWWQETQYF.

This chain uses TRBV6-1 with TRBJ1-1, with no clear D. Trimming cost V 6 bases and J 1 base, with 12 bases left between them. Germline-derived CDR1 and CDR2 are MNHNS and SASEGT. The CDR3 sequence is 14 residues long. For the CDR3, the DNA is TGTGCCAGCAGCCCTCGTATGGGGAACACTGAAGCTTTCTTT. It specifies CASSPRMGNTEAFF.

The CDR3 protein is CASSPTSHSQPQHF. Here the CDR3 DNA reads TGTGCCAGCAGCCCAACCAGCCACAGTCAGCCCCAGCATTTT. The chain joins TRBV6-6 to TRBJ1-5; D not resolved. The CDR3 is 14 amino acids. V was cut by 6 bases and J by 6 bases, with 15 bases left in between. From germline, CDR1 is MNHNY and CDR2 SVGAGI (reference sequence).

This clone was detected only a few times. The chain couples TRBV6-1 to TRBJ2-3; 10 bases line up with TRBD2. The V segment lost 6 bases and the J segment 0 bases; nucleotides outside the gene matches: 3. The CDR3 consists of 15 residues. CDR1 and CDR2 (germline): MNHNS, SASEGT. The CDR3 DNA reads TGTGCCAGCAGACTTAGCGGGAGGAGCACAGATACGCAGTATTTT. Protein: CASRLSGRSTDTQYF.

The V gene is TRBV10-3, the J gene TRBJ2-6, with D perhaps matching TRBD2 (6 bases). From germline, CDR1 is ENHRY and CDR2 SYGVKD. This CDR3 has 18 amino acids. V was clipped by 0 bases and J by 1 base, with 13 bases between them. This CDR3 is CAISESGGGGSGANVLTF. In DNA, the CDR3 is TGTGCCATCAGTGAGTCTGGGGGAGGAGGGTCTGGGGCCAACGTCCTGACTTTC.

J is TRBJ1-3 and V is TRBV30; D is unresolved. With 2 bases removed from V and 0 bases from J, the gap between germline ends came to 8 bases. From germline, CDR1 is GTSNPN and CDR2 SVGIG (reference sequence). This CDR3 region has 14 residues. CDR3 protein: CAWSKAYSGNTIYF. CDR3 in DNA: TGTGCCTGGAGTAAGGCATACTCTGGAAACACCATATATTTT.

This chain connects TRBV5-6 to TRBJ2-1, with 7 bases lining up with TRBD2. The V gene's germline CDR1 is SGHDT and CDR2 YYEEEE. The junction had 3 bases not matched to a gene; V was cut back by 4 bases and J by 2 bases. This CDR3 has 14 amino acids. CDR3 protein: CASSPSGTYNEQFF. The CDR3 nucleotides read TGTGCCAGCAGCCCTAGCGGAACCTACAATGAGCAGTTCTTC.

This clone was seen a few times. The chain has TRBV5-4 and TRBJ2-2; D unclear. The CDR3 is 15 amino acids. V gave up 4 bases and J gave up 2 bases, with 12 bases separating them. CDR1 and CDR2 from the germline V gene are SGHNT and YYREEE (reference sequence). CDR3 nucleotide sequence: TGTGCCAGCAGCCCGATGGATAGTAACACCGGGGAGCTGTTTTTT. Its protein is CASSPMDSNTGELFF.

The rearrangement joins TRBV30 to TRBJ1-2; 9 positions match TRBD1. The CDR3 totals 14 residues. Per germline, CDR1 GTSNPN and CDR2 SVGIG (reference sequence). Trimming took 2 bases from V and 3 from J; bases not matched to a gene: 4. The CDR3, as DNA: TGTGCCTGGAGTCCGGACAGGGGCGACTATGGCTACACCTTC. It specifies CAWSPDRGDYGYTF.

The genes are TRBV27 and TRBJ2-7; no definite D call. From germline, CDR1 is MNHEY and CDR2 SMNVEV (reference sequence). V dropped 10 bases and J dropped 3 bases, with 19 bases sitting between them. CDR3 length: 14 residues. The CDR3 protein is CATRPTGKYYEQYF. CDR3 in DNA: TGTGCCACCAGACCCACGGGCAAGTACTACGAGCAGTACTTC.

The chain employs TRBV5-1 and TRBJ1-2; D ambiguous. The CDR3 extends over 14 amino acids. The ends were cut back, 0 bases at V and 5 bases at J, with 11 bases in the middle. Germline V gene data show CDR1 as SGHRS and CDR2 as YFSETQ. The DNA for the CDR3 is TGCGCCAGCAGCTTGGTAGCTGGGGAATATGGCTACACCTTC. This encodes CASSLVAGEYGYTF.

The chain combines TRBV6-1 with TRBJ1-2; unclear D gene. Trimming removed 5 bases at V and 3 bases at J, with 10 bases between. The germline V gene encodes CDR1 MNHNS and CDR2 SASEGT. CDR3 length equals 13 residues. CDR3 in amino acids: CASSLRRDYGYTF. The CDR3 nucleotides read TGTGCCAGCAGTTTAAGAAGGGACTATGGCTACACCTTC.